This is a list of T cell receptor beta chains from one sample in a study of blood T cell repertoires in COVID-19. Here immunoSEQ multiplex PCR was the method, and the copy in TCRdb shows in-frame clones only, minus some. The table shows some 140,000 clones, with roughly 80% occurring only once. The source material was peripheral blood. The receptors stem from a man older than 75 with acute or convalescent COVID-19. Both conserved end residues are part of each CDR3. Fields, in order: V gene, D gene, J gene, CDR3 length, clone size, CDR3 protein, CDR3 DNA. The D gene is left open where the match is weak. Not every row has a clone size; where given, it reads once, few, many or a size class.

V gene: TRBV11-2
D gene: -
J gene: TRBJ1-5
CDR3 length: 15
clone size: -
CDR3 protein: CASSLGGGSNQPQHF
CDR3 DNA: TGTGCCAGCAGCTTAGGAGGGGGTAGCAATCAGCCCCAGCATTTT

V gene: TRBV30
D gene: -
J gene: TRBJ1-3
CDR3 length: 15
clone size: -
CDR3 protein: CACPSGSSSGNTIYF
CDR3 DNA: TGTGCCTGCCCGTCGGGTAGCAGCTCTGGAAACACCATATATTTT

V gene: TRBV20-1
D gene: TRBD1
J gene: TRBJ1-1
CDR3 length: 11
clone size: -
CDR3 protein: CSAPGQGAAFF
CDR3 DNA: TGCAGTGCTCCAGGACAGGGGGCGGCTTTCTTT

V gene: TRBV27
D gene: TRBD1
J gene: TRBJ1-6
CDR3 length: 17
clone size: -
CDR3 protein: CASSAGTGGDYNSPLHF
CDR3 DNA: TGTGCCAGCAGTGCGGGGACAGGGGGTGACTATAATTCACCCCTCCACTTT

V gene: TRBV27
D gene: -
J gene: TRBJ2-5
CDR3 length: 10
clone size: few
CDR3 protein: CASPEETQYF
CDR3 DNA: TGTGCCAGCCCCGAAGAGACCCAGTACTTC

V gene: TRBV30
D gene: -
J gene: TRBJ1-1
CDR3 length: 17
clone size: -
CDR3 protein: CAWSVKVWGGRDTEAFF
CDR3 DNA: TGTGCCTGGAGTGTAAAAGTTTGGGGGGGCCGCGACACTGAAGCTTTCTTT

V gene: TRBV2
D gene: -
J gene: TRBJ1-5
CDR3 length: 13
clone size: -
CDR3 protein: CASSDRVYQPQHF
CDR3 DNA: TGTGCCAGCAGCGACAGAGTTTATCAGCCCCAGCATTTT

V gene: TRBV7-6
D gene: -
J gene: TRBJ2-3
CDR3 length: 17
clone size: -
CDR3 protein: CASSPRGRGTVADTQYF
CDR3 DNA: TGTGCCAGCAGCCCCAGGGGGCGGGGGACCGTCGCAGATACGCAGTATTTT

V gene: TRBV6-6
D gene: -
J gene: TRBJ1-2
CDR3 length: 14
clone size: -
CDR3 protein: CASSYPPSGKGYTF
CDR3 DNA: TGTGCCAGCAGTTACCCCCCTTCAGGGAAGGGCTACACCTTC

V gene: TRBV5-1
D gene: -
J gene: TRBJ1-3
CDR3 length: 14
clone size: once
CDR3 protein: CASSEGASGNTIYF
CDR3 DNA: TGCGCCAGCAGCGAAGGGGCCTCTGGAAACACCATATATTTT

V gene: TRBV5-1
D gene: TRBD2
J gene: TRBJ2-4
CDR3 length: 16
clone size: -
CDR3 protein: CARSPGLAGGRDIQYF
CDR3 DNA: TGCGCCCGCAGCCCGGGACTAGCGGGGGGGCGGGACATTCAGTACTTC

V gene: TRBV15
D gene: -
J gene: TRBJ1-1
CDR3 length: 16
clone size: -
CDR3 protein: CATSSRRTAVNTEAFF
CDR3 DNA: TGTGCCACCAGCAGTAGAAGGACAGCCGTCAACACTGAAGCTTTCTTT

V gene: TRBV18
D gene: -
J gene: TRBJ2-1
CDR3 length: 16
clone size: few
CDR3 protein: CASSPPGGFSGNEQFF
CDR3 DNA: TGTGCCAGCTCACCACCTGGGGGGTTCTCGGGTAATGAGCAGTTCTTC

V gene: TRBV12-1
D gene: -
J gene: TRBJ1-3
CDR3 length: 16
clone size: -
CDR3 protein: CASSFVPRGSGNTIYF
CDR3 DNA: TGTGCCAGCAGCTTTGTGCCCAGGGGCTCTGGAAACACCATATATTTT

V gene: TRBV5-1
D gene: -
J gene: TRBJ2-6
CDR3 length: 14
clone size: -
CDR3 protein: CASCQGSGANVLTF
CDR3 DNA: TGCGCCAGCTGCCAGGGGTCGGGGGCCAACGTCCTGACTTTC

V gene: TRBV28
D gene: -
J gene: TRBJ2-1
CDR3 length: 14
clone size: few
CDR3 protein: CASSLEGGGNEQFF
CDR3 DNA: TGTGCCAGCAGTTTGGAAGGGGGTGGCAATGAGCAGTTCTTC

V gene: TRBV28
D gene: -
J gene: TRBJ2-5
CDR3 length: 9
clone size: -
CDR3 protein: CASHQTQYF
CDR3 DNA: TGTGCCAGCCATCAGACCCAGTACTTC

V gene: TRBV19
D gene: TRBD1
J gene: TRBJ2-5
CDR3 length: 15
clone size: few
CDR3 protein: CASSPGQGVTETQYF
CDR3 DNA: TGTGCCAGTAGTCCCGGACAGGGGGTGACAGAGACCCAGTACTTC

V gene: TRBV15
D gene: TRBD1
J gene: TRBJ2-4
CDR3 length: 16
clone size: once
CDR3 protein: CATSRSLDRGSDIQYF
CDR3 DNA: TGTGCCACCAGCAGATCTTTGGACAGGGGTTCGGACATTCAGTACTTC

V gene: TRBV21-1
D gene: -
J gene: TRBJ1-1
CDR3 length: 16
clone size: -
CDR3 protein: CASSKQGRSMNTEAFF
CDR3 DNA: TGTGCCAGCAGCAAACAGGGCAGGTCAATGAACACTGAAGCTTTCTTT

V gene: TRBV18
D gene: -
J gene: TRBJ1-2
CDR3 length: 18
clone size: -
CDR3 protein: CASSPSMSSPGDNYGYTF
CDR3 DNA: TGTGCCAGCTCACCGAGTATGTCAAGTCCGGGGGATAACTATGGCTACACCTTC

V gene: TRBV11-3
D gene: -
J gene: TRBJ1-2
CDR3 length: 14
clone size: -
CDR3 protein: CASSSPRGGYGYTF
CDR3 DNA: TGTGCCAGCAGCTCCCCCCGGGGGGGCTATGGCTACACCTTC

V gene: TRBV6-6
D gene: TRBD1
J gene: TRBJ1-1
CDR3 length: 17
clone size: -
CDR3 protein: CASSQGTGEFVSTEAFF
CDR3 DNA: TGTGCCAGCAGTCAGGGGACAGGGGAGTTCGTTAGTACTGAAGCTTTCTTT

V gene: TRBV7-9
D gene: TRBD1
J gene: TRBJ2-5
CDR3 length: 16
clone size: -
CDR3 protein: CASSPGTGVDGETQYF
CDR3 DNA: TGTGCCAGCAGCCCGGGGACAGGGGTAGATGGGGAGACCCAGTACTTC

V gene: TRBV11-3
D gene: -
J gene: TRBJ1-1
CDR3 length: 15
clone size: once
CDR3 protein: CASSLLDRSDTEAFF
CDR3 DNA: TGTGCCAGCAGCTTACTCGACAGGTCCGACACTGAAGCTTTCTTT

V gene: TRBV10-3
D gene: TRBD1
J gene: TRBJ1-3
CDR3 length: 16
clone size: -
CDR3 protein: CAISESGQGAGNTIYF
CDR3 DNA: TGTGCCATCAGTGAGTCAGGACAGGGGGCTGGAAACACCATATATTTT

V gene: TRBV18
D gene: TRBD1
J gene: TRBJ1-4
CDR3 length: 12
clone size: -
CDR3 protein: CASSDRGEKLFF
CDR3 DNA: TGTGCCAGCTCAGACAGGGGTGAAAAACTGTTTTTT

V gene: TRBV6-5
D gene: -
J gene: TRBJ1-2
CDR3 length: 14
clone size: once
CDR3 protein: CASSRYKGEGGYTF
CDR3 DNA: TGTGCCAGCAGCAGATATAAGGGAGAAGGGGGCTACACCTTC

V gene: TRBV29-1
D gene: -
J gene: TRBJ1-4
CDR3 length: 13
clone size: -
CDR3 protein: CSATDATNEKLFF
CDR3 DNA: TGCAGCGCCACAGACGCAACTAATGAAAAACTGTTTTTT

V gene: TRBV18
D gene: -
J gene: TRBJ1-2
CDR3 length: 16
clone size: once
CDR3 protein: CASSPYSNVANYGYTF
CDR3 DNA: TGTGCCAGCTCACCATACAGTAACGTAGCTAACTATGGCTACACCTTC

V gene: TRBV7-2
D gene: -
J gene: TRBJ1-4
CDR3 length: 15
clone size: -
CDR3 protein: CASSSHYSTAEKLFF
CDR3 DNA: TGTGCCAGCAGCTCCCATTACAGTACGGCCGAAAAACTGTTTTTT

V gene: TRBV5-1
D gene: TRBD1
J gene: TRBJ1-2
CDR3 length: 14
clone size: -
CDR3 protein: CASSPGQGAGGYTF
CDR3 DNA: TGCGCCAGCAGCCCCGGACAGGGGGCGGGAGGCTACACCTTC